This entry features one TCR beta chain sequence. Its antigen remains unidentified. The data belong to a study of shared clonotypes between healthy human individuals. Findings of the study overall: In having few donors, the study represented limited genetic and exposure-history diversity. As a rule, naive subsets had a larger estimated richness than memory subsets.

Clones were read by immunoSEQ multiplex PCR, and TCRdb kept only the in-frame ones, dropping some. The profile covers around 1.5 million clones, with 95% to 99% appearing a single time and roughly 0.45% taken by the ten largest. V lost 6 bases to trimming and J lost 0 bases; unmatched junction nucleotides: 9. The CDR3 is 16 amino acids. Germline V lookup: CDR1 MGHRA, CDR2 YSYEKL. The sample consisted of naive CD4+ T cells sorted from blood. Subset meaning: CD45RA+ positively selected. The TCR originated in a man aged 25 to 40 in good health. The chain joins TRBV4-1 to TRBJ2-7; 9 bases line up with TRBD1. The CDR3 bases are TGCGCCAGCAGTCATTTAACGGGACAGGGCTCCTACGAGCAGTACTTC. It specifies CASSHLTGQGSYEQYF.